This TCR beta chain is from a study of post-analysis software for immune sequencing data. Looking at the study overall: Included among the disease courses, which were recorded for the cohort, were relapsing-remitting, secondary progressive and progressive-relapsing multiple sclerosis.

General study points: Those samples that were prepared in the same batch co-clustered strongly by F measure. Five TRBV segments (TRBV5-6, TRBV5-1 and TRBV20-1 among them) occurred more frequently in patients than in controls.

This clonotype occurred a few times. Its antigen remains unidentified. The CDR3 runs to 14 residues. CDR1 SQVTM and CDR2 ANQGSEA come from the germline V gene. V lost 3 bases and J 1 base, leaving 9 bases between the germline ends. Unique molecular identifiers had been added to the TCR beta cDNA libraries. Researchers reported 400,000 to 550,000 cDNA molecules coming from roughly 1 to 10 million T cells. TCRdb itself ran the PCR reads through MiXCR, one entry per CDR3 protein. The profile covers about 810,000 distinct CDR3 sequences, with 53% appearing a single time and 4.6% taken by the ten largest. Sequencing was performed on blood. The receptor's source is a girl aged 10-17 years with multiple sclerosis. The chain is built from TRBV29-1 and TRBJ1-4; D is ambiguous. The CDR3 region has the DNA TGCAGCGTTGACGGACGACTAACTAATGAAAAACTGTTTTTT. It codes for CSVDGRLTNEKLFF.